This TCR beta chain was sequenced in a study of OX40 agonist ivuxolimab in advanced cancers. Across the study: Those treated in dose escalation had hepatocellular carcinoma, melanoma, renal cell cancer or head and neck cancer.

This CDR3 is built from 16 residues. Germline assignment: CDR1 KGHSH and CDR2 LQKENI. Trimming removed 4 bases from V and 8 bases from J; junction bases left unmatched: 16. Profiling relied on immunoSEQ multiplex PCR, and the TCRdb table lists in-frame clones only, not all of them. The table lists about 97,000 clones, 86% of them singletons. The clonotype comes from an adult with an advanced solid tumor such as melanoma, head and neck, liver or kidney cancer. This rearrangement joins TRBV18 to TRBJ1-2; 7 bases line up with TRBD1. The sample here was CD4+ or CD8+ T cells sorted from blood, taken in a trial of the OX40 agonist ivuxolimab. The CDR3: CASSLWDSTPIVGYTF. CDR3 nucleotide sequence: TGTGCCAGCTCACTGTGGGACAGCACCCCCATTGTGGGCTACACCTTC.